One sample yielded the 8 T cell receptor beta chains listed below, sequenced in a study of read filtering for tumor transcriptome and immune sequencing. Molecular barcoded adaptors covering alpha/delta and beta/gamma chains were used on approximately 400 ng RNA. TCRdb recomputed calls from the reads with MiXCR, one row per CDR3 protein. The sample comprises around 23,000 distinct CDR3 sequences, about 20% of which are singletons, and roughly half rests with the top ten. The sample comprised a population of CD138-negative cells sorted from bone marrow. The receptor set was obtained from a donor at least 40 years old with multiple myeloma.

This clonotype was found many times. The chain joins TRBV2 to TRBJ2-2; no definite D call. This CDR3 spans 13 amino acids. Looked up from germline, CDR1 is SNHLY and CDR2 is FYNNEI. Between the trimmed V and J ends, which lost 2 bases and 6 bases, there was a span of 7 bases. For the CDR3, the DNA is TGTGCCAGCAGTGAAAGGCCGGCCGGGGAGCTGTTTTTT. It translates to CASSERPAGELFF. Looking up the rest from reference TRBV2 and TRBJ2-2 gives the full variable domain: EPEVTQTPSHQVTQMGQEVILRCVPISNHLYFYWYRQILGQKVEFLVSFYNNEISEKSEIFDDQFSVERPDGSNFTLKIRSTKLEDSAMYFCASSERPAGELFFGEGSRLTVL.

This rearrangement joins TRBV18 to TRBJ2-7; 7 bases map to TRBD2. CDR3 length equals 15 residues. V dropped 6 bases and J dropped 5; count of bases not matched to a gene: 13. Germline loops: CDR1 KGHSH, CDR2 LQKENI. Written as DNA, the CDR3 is TGTGCCAGCTCCGAAAGCGGCGGGGGAAATCACGAGCAGTACTTC. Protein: CASSESGGGNHEQYF.

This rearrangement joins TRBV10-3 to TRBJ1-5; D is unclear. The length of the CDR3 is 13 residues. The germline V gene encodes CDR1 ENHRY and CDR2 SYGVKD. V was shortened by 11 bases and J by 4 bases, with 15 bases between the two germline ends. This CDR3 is CAVGFSENQPQHF. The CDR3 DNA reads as TGTGCCGTCGGGTTTAGTGAGAATCAGCCCCAGCATTTT.

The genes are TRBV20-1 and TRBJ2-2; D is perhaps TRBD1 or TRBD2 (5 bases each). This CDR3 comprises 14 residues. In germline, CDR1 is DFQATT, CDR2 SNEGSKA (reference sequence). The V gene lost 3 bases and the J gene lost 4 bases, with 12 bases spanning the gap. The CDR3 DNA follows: TGCAGTGCTAGCGGGGCAGGAGGCACCGGGGAGCTGTTTTTT. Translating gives CSASGAGGTGELFF.

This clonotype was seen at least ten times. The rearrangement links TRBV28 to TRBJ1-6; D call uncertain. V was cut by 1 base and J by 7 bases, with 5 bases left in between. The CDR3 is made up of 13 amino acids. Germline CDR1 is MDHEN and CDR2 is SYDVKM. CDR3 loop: CASSLFGNSPLHF. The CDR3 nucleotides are TGTGCCAGCAGTTTATTCGGAAATTCACCCCTCCACTTT.

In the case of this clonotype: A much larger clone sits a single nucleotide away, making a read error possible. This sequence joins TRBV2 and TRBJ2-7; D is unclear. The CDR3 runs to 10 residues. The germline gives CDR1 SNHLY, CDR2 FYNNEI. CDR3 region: CASKGYERYF. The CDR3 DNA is TGTGCCAGCAAAGGATACGAGCGGTACTTC. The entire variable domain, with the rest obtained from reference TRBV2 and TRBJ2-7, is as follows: EPEVTQTPSHQVTQMGQEVILRCVPISNHLYFYWYRQILGQKVEFLVSFYNNEISEKSEIFDDQFSVERPDGSNFTLKIRSTKLEDSAMYFCASKGYERYFGPGTRLTVT.

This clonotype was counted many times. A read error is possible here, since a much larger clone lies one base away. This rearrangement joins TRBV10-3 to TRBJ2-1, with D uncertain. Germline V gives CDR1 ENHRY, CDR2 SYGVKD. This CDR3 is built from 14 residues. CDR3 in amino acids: CAISYSDVYDEQFF. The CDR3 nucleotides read TGTGCCATCAGTTACTCCGACGTCTACGATGAGCAGTTCTTC.

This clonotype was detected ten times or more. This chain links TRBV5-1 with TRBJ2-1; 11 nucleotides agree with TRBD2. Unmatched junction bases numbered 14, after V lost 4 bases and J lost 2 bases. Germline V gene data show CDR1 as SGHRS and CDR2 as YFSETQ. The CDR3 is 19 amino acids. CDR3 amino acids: CASSLQPTSGDLTYNEQFF. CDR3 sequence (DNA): TGCGCCAGCAGCCTACAACCGACTAGCGGGGACCTTACCTACAATGAGCAGTTCTTC.